These T cell receptor beta chains were read from a single sample in a study of blood T cell repertoires in COVID-19. TCRdb keeps only in-frame clones here, not all; method: immunoSEQ multiplex PCR. Seen here are around 700,000 clones, around 90% observed once, and the top ten hold under 0.3%. The material sequenced was peripheral blood. These receptors were obtained from a woman in her late teens or twenties with acute or convalescent COVID-19. CDR3s include the opening cysteine and the closing phenylalanine or tryptophan. D genes are given only for firm matches. Size tells how often a clone was seen (once, few, many) or the class of an expanded clone, and some rows leave it out.

TRBV29-1	TRBJ1-5	many	TRBD1	CSVEEGTGGNQPQHF	TGCAGCGTTGAAGAGGGGACAGGGGGCAATCAGCCCCAGCATTTT
TRBV20-1	TRBJ2-5	-	-	CSASIRYNQETQYF	TGCAGTGCTAGTATCAGGTACAATCAAGAGACCCAGTACTTC
TRBV15	TRBJ1-2	-	TRBD1	CATSRRQGTDGYTF	TGTGCCACCAGCAGAAGACAGGGCACCGACGGCTACACCTTC
TRBV6-5	TRBJ1-2	-	-	CASSYLSSGDLYGYTF	TGTGCCAGCAGTTACCTAAGTTCGGGAGATCTCTATGGCTACACCTTC
TRBV30	TRBJ2-1	-	-	CAWRPADNEQFF	TGTGCCTGGAGACCAGCGGACAATGAGCAGTTCTTC
TRBV7-3	TRBJ1-2	-	TRBD1	CASSLRDRAYGYTF	TGTGCCAGCAGCTTGAGGGACAGGGCCTATGGCTACACCTTC
TRBV11-2	TRBJ1-4	once	TRBD1	CASRGGPDRDEKLFF	TGTGCCAGCAGGGGGGGCCCGGACAGGGATGAAAAACTGTTTTTT
TRBV4-1	TRBJ2-3	-	-	CASSQGSLYADTQYF	TGCGCCAGCAGCCAAGGTTCCCTTTATGCAGATACGCAGTATTTT
TRBV7-8	TRBJ1-1	-	-	CASSLGSSGGWGTEAFF	TGTGCCAGCAGCTTAGGTAGCTCGGGGGGCTGGGGCACTGAAGCTTTCTTT
TRBV5-1	TRBJ1-1	-	TRBD1	CASSPGRDRGLGTEAFF	TGCGCCAGCAGCCCGGGCCGGGACAGGGGGCTCGGCACTGAAGCTTTCTTT
TRBV5-1	TRBJ2-7	once	-	CASSLGGPYEQYF	TGCGCCAGCAGCTTGGGTGGCCCCTACGAGCAGTACTTC
TRBV25-1	TRBJ1-1	-	-	CASSDLRTGGSAEAFF	TGTGCCAGCAGTGACCTTCGGACGGGAGGTAGTGCTGAAGCTTTCTTT
TRBV11-3	TRBJ2-7	-	-	CASSLGGGSYEQYF	TGTGCCAGCAGCTTGGGAGGGGGATCCTACGAGCAGTACTTC
TRBV7-2	TRBJ2-7	-	-	CASSSIGQLPYEQYF	TGTGCCAGCAGCTCAATCGGACAGTTACCGTACGAGCAGTACTTC
TRBV4-3	TRBJ2-7	-	TRBD1	CASSQDRQGAPRKQYF	TGCGCCAGCAGCCAAGATAGGCAGGGGGCACCTCGGAAGCAGTACTTC
TRBV5-1	TRBJ2-1	-	-	CASSLRDSRNLNEQFF	TGCGCCAGCAGCTTACGAGACAGCCGAAACCTCAATGAGCAGTTCTTC
TRBV9	TRBJ2-3	-	-	CASRRDGTDTQYF	TGTGCCAGCAGGCGGGACGGCACAGATACGCAGTATTTT
TRBV27	TRBJ1-1	-	-	CASSHPGGNTEAFF	TGTGCCAGCAGTCATCCGGGAGGGAACACTGAAGCTTTCTTT
TRBV14	TRBJ1-6	-	TRBD1	CASSKRLRGINSPLHF	TGTGCCAGCAGCAAGCGCCTCAGGGGGATCAATTCACCCCTCCACTTT
TRBV19	TRBJ2-7	-	-	CASSPLDSSYEQYF	TGTGCCAGTAGCCCCCTCGACAGTTCCTACGAGCAGTACTTC
TRBV19	TRBJ1-1	-	-	CASSIYAGKITEAFF	TGTGCCAGTAGTATATATGCGGGTAAGATCACTGAAGCTTTCTTT
TRBV7-2	TRBJ1-2	-	TRBD1	CASSPTTGASSGYTF	TGTGCCAGCAGCCCAACGACAGGGGCGAGCTCTGGCTACACCTTC
TRBV14	TRBJ2-3	-	-	CASSQVTLLGTQYF	TGTGCCAGCAGCCAAGTGACCCTGCTAGGTACGCAGTATTTT
TRBV7-2	TRBJ1-3	-	-	CASSPQPRQTGNTIYF	TGTGCCAGCAGCCCCCAACCGCGGCAAACTGGAAACACCATATATTTT
TRBV7-2	TRBJ1-4	-	TRBD1	CASSLPSPGTGNEKLFF	TGTGCCAGCAGCTTACCCAGTCCCGGGACAGGGAATGAAAAACTGTTTTTT
TRBV7-3	TRBJ1-1	few	-	CASSLNQADEAFF	TGTGCCAGCAGCTTAAATCAGGCCGATGAAGCTTTCTTT
TRBV5-1	TRBJ1-1	-	-	CASSSGRGSGGAFF	TGCGCCAGCAGCTCGGGTCGGGGGAGCGGGGGAGCTTTCTTT
TRBV9	TRBJ1-2	-	-	CASSVGGESNYGYTF	TGTGCCAGCAGCGTAGGAGGAGAATCTAACTATGGCTACACCTTC
TRBV29-1	TRBJ1-1	-	-	CSAVKSGEAFF	TGCAGCGCCGTGAAATCTGGCGAAGCTTTCTTT
TRBV14	TRBJ2-2	once	-	CASSQDPPLGELFF	TGTGCCAGCAGCCAAGATCCCCCCCTCGGGGAGCTGTTTTTT
TRBV9	TRBJ1-3	few	TRBD1	CASSLHGQGGTGNTIYF	TGTGCCAGCAGCCTCCATGGACAGGGGGGAACTGGAAACACCATATATTTT
TRBV6-4	TRBJ1-2	-	-	CASSEGEGYGYTF	TGTGCCAGCAGCGAGGGGGAAGGCTATGGCTACACCTTC
TRBV14	TRBJ1-4	-	-	CASSQDVGGPVEKLFF	TGTGCCAGCAGCCAAGATGTGGGAGGCCCCGTTGAAAAACTGTTTTTT
TRBV24-1	TRBJ2-3	-	TRBD1	CATSDLQPTTGFSTDTQYF	TGTGCCACCAGTGATTTGCAGCCCACGACAGGGTTCAGCACAGATACGCAGTATTTT
TRBV5-6	TRBJ2-2	-	-	CASSLGLFRGSGELFF	TGTGCCAGCAGCTTGGGTCTTTTTCGGGGTAGTGGGGAGCTGTTTTTT
TRBV5-5	TRBJ1-2	-	-	CASSLLGRDYGYTF	TGTGCCAGCAGCCTGCTTGGGAGGGACTATGGCTACACCTTC
TRBV6-5	TRBJ1-6	-	-	CASSYPGLDSPLHF	TGTGCCAGCAGTTATCCAGGGTTGGATTCACCCCTCCACTTT